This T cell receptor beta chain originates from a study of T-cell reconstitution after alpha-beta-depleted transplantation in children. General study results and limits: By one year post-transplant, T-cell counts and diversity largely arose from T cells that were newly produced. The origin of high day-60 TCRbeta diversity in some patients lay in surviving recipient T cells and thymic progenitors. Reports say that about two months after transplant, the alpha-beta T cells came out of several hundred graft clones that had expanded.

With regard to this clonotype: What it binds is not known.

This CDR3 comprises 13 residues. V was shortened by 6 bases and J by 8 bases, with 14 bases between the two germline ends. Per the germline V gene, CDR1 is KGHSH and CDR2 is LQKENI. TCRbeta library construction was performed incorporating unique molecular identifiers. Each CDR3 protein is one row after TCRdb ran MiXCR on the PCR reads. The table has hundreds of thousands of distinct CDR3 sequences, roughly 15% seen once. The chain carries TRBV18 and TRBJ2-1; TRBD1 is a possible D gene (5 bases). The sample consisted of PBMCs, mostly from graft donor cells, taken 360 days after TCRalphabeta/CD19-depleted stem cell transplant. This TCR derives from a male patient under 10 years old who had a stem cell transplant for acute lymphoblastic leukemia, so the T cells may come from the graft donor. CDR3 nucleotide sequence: TGTGCCAGCTCGACGACAGCCAAGTATGAGCAGTTCTTC. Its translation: CASSTTAKYEQFF. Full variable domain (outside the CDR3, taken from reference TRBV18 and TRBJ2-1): NAGVMQNPRHLVRRRGQEARLRCSPMKGHSHVYWYRQLPEEGLKFMVYLQKENIIDESGMPKERFSAEFPKEGPSILRIQQVVRGDSAAYFCASSTTAKYEQFFGPGTRLTVL.